This T cell receptor beta chain is from a study of blood T cells in healthy people across ages. Study-wide results and caveats: Possibly confounding the expanded clonotype changes was the fact that donor CMV status was unknown. When set beside aged donors, long-lived donors presented more naive CD4+ cells and higher diversity.

Sample-barcoded 5' priming and a J-beta primer mix drove a second PCR of roughly 7 to 11 cycles. TCRdb redid the calling of the 5' RACE reads with MiXCR, one entry per CDR3 protein. The profile shows around 750,000 distinct CDR3 sequences, 53% of them singletons. This CDR3 spans 11 amino acids. CDR1 is MNHNY and CDR2 is SVGAGI in the germline V gene (reference sequence). As regards this clonotype: What it recognizes is unknown. Germline and junction disagree at one end, which may indicate a read error.

Specimen: blood. The gene calls are TRBV6-6 and TRBJ2-1; D uncertain. The TCR originated in an older man in good health. The CDR3 DNA reads TGTGGAACCGGAGTGGGCAATGAGCAGTTCTTT. It yields the protein CGTGVGNEQFF.